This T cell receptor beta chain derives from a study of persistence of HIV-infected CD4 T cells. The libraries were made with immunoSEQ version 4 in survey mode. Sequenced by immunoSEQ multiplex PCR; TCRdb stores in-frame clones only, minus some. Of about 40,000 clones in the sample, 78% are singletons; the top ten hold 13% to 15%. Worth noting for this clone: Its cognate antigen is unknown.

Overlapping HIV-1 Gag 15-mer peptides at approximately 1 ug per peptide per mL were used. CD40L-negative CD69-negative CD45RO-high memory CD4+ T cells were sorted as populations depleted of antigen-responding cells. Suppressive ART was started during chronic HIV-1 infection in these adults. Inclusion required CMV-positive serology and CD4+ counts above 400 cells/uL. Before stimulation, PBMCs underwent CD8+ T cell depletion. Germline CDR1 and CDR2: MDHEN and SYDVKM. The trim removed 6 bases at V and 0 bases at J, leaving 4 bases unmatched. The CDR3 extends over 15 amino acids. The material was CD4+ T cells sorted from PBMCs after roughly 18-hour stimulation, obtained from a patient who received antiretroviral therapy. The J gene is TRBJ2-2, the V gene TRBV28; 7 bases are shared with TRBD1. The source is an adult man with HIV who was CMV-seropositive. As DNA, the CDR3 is TGTGCCAGCAGGGCCGGGACAGCGAACACCGGGGAGCTGTTTTTT. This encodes CASRAGTANTGELFF.